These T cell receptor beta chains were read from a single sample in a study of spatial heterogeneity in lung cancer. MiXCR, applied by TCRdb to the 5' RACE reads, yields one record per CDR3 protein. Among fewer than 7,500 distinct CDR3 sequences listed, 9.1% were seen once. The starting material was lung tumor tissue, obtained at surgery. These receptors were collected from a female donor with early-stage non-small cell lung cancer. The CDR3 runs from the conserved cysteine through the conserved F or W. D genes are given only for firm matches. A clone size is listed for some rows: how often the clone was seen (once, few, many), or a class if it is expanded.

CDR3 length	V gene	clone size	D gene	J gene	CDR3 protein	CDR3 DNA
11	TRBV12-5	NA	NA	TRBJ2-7	CASSFGSGQYF	TGTGCCAGCAGTTTTGGCTCCGGCCAGTACTTC
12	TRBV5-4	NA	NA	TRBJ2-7	CASSYDGYEQYF	TGTGCCAGCAGCTACGACGGGTACGAGCAGTACTTC
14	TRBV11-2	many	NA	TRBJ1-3	CASSSGVSGNTIYF	TGTGCCAGCAGTTCAGGGGTCTCTGGAAACACCATATATTTT
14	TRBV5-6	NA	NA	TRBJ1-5	CASSLFDPGQPQHF	TGTGCCAGCAGCTTATTTGACCCGGGTCAGCCCCAGCATTTT
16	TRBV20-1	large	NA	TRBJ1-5	CSARDAGVDTGQPQHF	TGCAGTGCTAGAGATGCGGGCGTGGACACGGGCCAGCCCCAGCATTTT
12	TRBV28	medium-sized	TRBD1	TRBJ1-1	CASSLRQGVAFF	TGTGCCAGCAGTCTCAGACAGGGGGTAGCTTTCTTT
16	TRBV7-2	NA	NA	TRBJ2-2	CASSSPGSANTGELFF	TGTGCCAGCAGCTCCCCAGGGAGCGCGAACACCGGGGAGCTGTTTTTT
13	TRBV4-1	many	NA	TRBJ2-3	CASSPGTLDTQYF	TGCGCCAGCAGTCCAGGGACCTTAGATACGCAGTATTTT
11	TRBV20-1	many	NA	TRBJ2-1	CSAGIGRKHLF	TGCAGTGCTGGAATCGGGAGAAAGCATCTCTTC
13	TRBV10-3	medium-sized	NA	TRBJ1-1	CAISGTRNTEAFF	TGTGCCATTTCCGGGACAAGGAACACTGAAGCTTTCTTT
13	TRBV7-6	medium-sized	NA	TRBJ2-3	CASSSIRGDTQYF	TGTGCCAGCAGCTCCATTAGGGGAGATACGCAGTATTTT
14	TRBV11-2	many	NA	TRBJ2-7	CASSLAGGSAEQYF	TGTGCCAGCAGCTTAGCGGGGGGCTCGGCGGAGCAGTACTTC
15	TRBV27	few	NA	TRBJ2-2	CASSLYGGNTGELFF	TGTGCCAGCAGTTTATACGGGGGTAACACCGGGGAGCTGTTTTTT
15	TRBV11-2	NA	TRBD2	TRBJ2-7	CASSLDLAGGYEQYF	TGTGCCAGCAGCTTAGACCTAGCGGGGGGCTACGAGCAGTACTTC
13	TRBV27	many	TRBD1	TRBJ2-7	CASGTGNTYEQYF	TGTGCCAGCGGGACAGGGAACACCTACGAGCAGTACTTC
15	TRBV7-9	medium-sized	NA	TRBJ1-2	CASSRLGIRRDGYTF	TGTGCCAGCAGCCGTTTGGGCATTCGGAGGGATGGCTACACCTTC
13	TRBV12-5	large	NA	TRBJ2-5	CASGLSPAETQYF	TGTGCTAGTGGTTTGAGTCCAGCAGAGACCCAGTACTTC
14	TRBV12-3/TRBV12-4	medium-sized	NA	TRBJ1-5	CASSPKFSNQPQHF	TGTGCCAGCAGTCCAAAATTTAGCAATCAGCCCCAGCATTTT
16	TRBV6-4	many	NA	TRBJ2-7	CASSRDTSIESYEQYF	TGTGCCAGCAGTAGAGACACCTCTATCGAATCCTACGAGCAGTACTTC
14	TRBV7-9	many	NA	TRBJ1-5	CASSLMDSNQPQHF	TGTGCCAGCAGCTTAATGGATAGCAATCAGCCCCAGCATTTT
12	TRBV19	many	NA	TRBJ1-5	CASSPGQSNQHF	TGTGCCAGTAGCCCCGGGCAATCCAACCAGCATTTT
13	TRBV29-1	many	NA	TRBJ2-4	CSVGGTNKNIQYF	TGCAGCGTTGGCGGGACAAACAAAAACATTCAGTACTTC
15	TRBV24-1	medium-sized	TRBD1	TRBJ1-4	CATSDPGTGAEKLFF	TGTGCCACCAGTGATCCCGGGACAGGGGCCGAAAAACTGTTTTTT
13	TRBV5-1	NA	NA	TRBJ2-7	CASSLAESYEQYF	TGCGCCAGCAGCTTGGCTGAGTCCTACGAGCAGTACTTC
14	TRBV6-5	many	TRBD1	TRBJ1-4	CASSTTGWGEKLFF	TGTGCCAGCAGTACGACAGGGTGGGGTGAAAAACTGTTTTTT
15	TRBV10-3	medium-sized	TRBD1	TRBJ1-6	CAISGGTGDNSPLHF	TGTGCCATCAGTGGTGGGACAGGGGACAATTCACCCCTCCACTTT
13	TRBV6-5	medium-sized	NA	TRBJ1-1	CASPFTGNTEAFF	TGTGCCAGCCCATTTACAGGGAACACTGAAGCTTTCTTT
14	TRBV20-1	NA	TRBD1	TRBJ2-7	CSARKDRGGYEQYF	TGCAGTGCTAGAAAGGACAGGGGAGGCTACGAGCAGTACTTC
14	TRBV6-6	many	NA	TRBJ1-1	CASSYSQGGTEAFF	TGTGCCAGCAGTTACTCACAGGGTGGGACTGAAGCTTTCTTT
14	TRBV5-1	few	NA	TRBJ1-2	CASSLGPIDYGYTF	TGCGCCAGCAGCTTGGGACCTATCGACTATGGCTACACCTTC
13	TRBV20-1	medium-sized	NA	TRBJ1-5	CSATGDSNQPQHF	TGCAGTGCTACAGGAGATAGCAATCAGCCCCAGCATTTT
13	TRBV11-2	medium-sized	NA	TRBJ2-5	CASSLVRQETQYF	TGTGCCAGCAGCTTAGTGAGGCAAGAGACCCAGTACTTC
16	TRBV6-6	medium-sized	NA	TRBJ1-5	CASSYNQAGARQPQHF	TGTGCCAGCAGTTACAATCAGGCAGGGGCTCGACAGCCCCAGCATTTT
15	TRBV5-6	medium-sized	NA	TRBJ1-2	CASSPLGPGSYGYTF	TGTGCCAGCAGCCCCCTTGGCCCTGGAAGTTATGGCTACACCTTC
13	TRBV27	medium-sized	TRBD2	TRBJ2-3	CASRHSGADTQYF	TGTGCCAGCAGACATAGCGGGGCCGATACGCAGTATTTT
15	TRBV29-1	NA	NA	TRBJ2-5	CSVVGIQRSQETQYF	TGCAGCGTTGTGGGGATCCAGCGCTCGCAAGAGACCCAGTACTTC
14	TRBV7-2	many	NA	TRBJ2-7	CASSSNPGVYEQYF	TGTGCCAGCAGCTCCAACCCGGGAGTCTACGAGCAGTACTTC
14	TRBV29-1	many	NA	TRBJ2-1	CSVGDGSSYNEQFF	TGCAGCGTTGGCGACGGGAGCTCCTACAATGAGCAGTTCTTC
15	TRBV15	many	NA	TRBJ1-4	CATSRDFGGGEKLFF	TGTGCCACCAGCAGAGATTTCGGGGGCGGCGAAAAACTGTTTTTT
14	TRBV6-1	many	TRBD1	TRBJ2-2	CASSRQGATGELFF	TGTGCCAGCAGTCGGCAGGGGGCCACCGGGGAGCTGTTTTTT
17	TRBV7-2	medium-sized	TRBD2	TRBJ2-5	CASSPFQASGVGETQYF	TGTGCCAGCAGCCCTTTTCAGGCGAGCGGGGTGGGAGAGACCCAGTACTTC
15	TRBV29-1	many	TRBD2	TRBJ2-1	CSAPVGTSGVDEQFF	TGCAGCGCTCCAGTTGGGACTAGCGGGGTCGATGAGCAGTTCTTC
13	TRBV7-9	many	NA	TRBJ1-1	CASRRGLGTEAFF	TGTGCCAGCAGGAGGGGCCTGGGCACTGAAGCTTTCTTT
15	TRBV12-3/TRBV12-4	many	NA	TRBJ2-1	CASSSQGGGINEQFF	TGTGCCAGCAGTTCACAGGGAGGAGGCATAAATGAGCAGTTCTTC
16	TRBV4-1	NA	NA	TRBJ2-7	CASSPAAGDFNYEQYF	TGCGCCAGCAGCCCAGCCGCAGGAGACTTTAACTACGAGCAGTACTTC
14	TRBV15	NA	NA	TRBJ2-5	CATSRASVSETQYF	TGTGCCACCAGCAGAGCTAGCGTTTCAGAGACCCAGTACTTC
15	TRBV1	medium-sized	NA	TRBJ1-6	CTSSHHRRINSPLHF	TGCACCAGCAGCCACCATCGACGGATTAATTCACCCCTCCACTTT
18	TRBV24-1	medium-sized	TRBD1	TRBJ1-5	CATSDLEGTGLSNQPQHF	TGTGCCACCAGTGATTTGGAAGGGACAGGGCTAAGCAATCAGCCCCAGCATTTT
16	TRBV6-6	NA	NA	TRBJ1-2	CASSLAGVGRAYGYTF	TGTGCCAGCAGCCTAGCTGGAGTGGGGCGCGCCTATGGCTACACCTTC
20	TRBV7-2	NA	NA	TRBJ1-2	CASSLEPPLGQLLSGYGYTF	TGTGCCAGCAGCTTAGAACCCCCCCTTGGACAGCTTTTAAGTGGGTATGGCTACACCTTC
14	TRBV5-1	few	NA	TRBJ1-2	CASSLEGPLYGYTF	TGCGCCAGCAGTTTAGAGGGCCCCCTCTATGGCTACACCTTC
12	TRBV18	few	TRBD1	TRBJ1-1	CASSRDSDRAFF	TGTGCCAGCTCGCGGGACAGCGACCGGGCTTTCTTT
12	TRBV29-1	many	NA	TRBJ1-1	CSVGEGWTEAFF	TGCAGCGTTGGGGAAGGGTGGACTGAAGCTTTCTTT
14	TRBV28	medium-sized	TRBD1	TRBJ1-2	CASSSETGSYGYTF	TGTGCCAGCAGTTCCGAGACAGGGTCATATGGCTACACCTTC
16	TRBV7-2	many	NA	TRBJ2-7	CASSLVIGGSSYEQYF	TGTGCCAGCAGCTTAGTTATCGGAGGAAGCTCCTACGAGCAGTACTTC
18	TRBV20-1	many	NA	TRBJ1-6	CSARDRRGSSTGNSPLHF	TGCAGTGCTAGAGATAGGAGGGGGTCCTCCACTGGGAATTCACCCCTCCACTTT
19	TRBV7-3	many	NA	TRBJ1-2	CASSLFGKLIGTVNYGYTF	TGTGCCAGCAGCTTATTCGGGAAGTTAATAGGGACTGTGAACTATGGCTACACCTTC